This T cell receptor beta chain was retrieved from a study of T cells in Graves' hyperthyroidism and ophthalmopathy. Study outcomes and limitations: Onset of ophthalmopathy came a median around 7.1 months after the model predicted it.

On the basis of clinical symptoms, serum thyroxine and TRAb, thyroid ultrasound and orbital computed tomography, diagnoses were made. Trimming stripped 3 bases from V and 4 bases from J, with 15 bases between. The CDR3 spans 15 residues. Germline CDR1 MDHEN, CDR2 SYDVKM. Note on this clonotype: Antigen: not known.

It was RNA transcripts that yielded the amplified TCR beta CDR3 regions. An initial round of RT-PCR targeting the TCR CDR3 relied on the HTBI primer set. TCRdb itself ran the multiplex PCR reads through MiXCR, one entry per CDR3 protein. The sample consists of about 290,000 distinct CDR3 sequences, approximately 12% of them appearing once. The receptor was isolated from a woman in her thirties with Graves' hyperthyroidism that later progressed to Graves' ophthalmopathy. What was sequenced was blood. V usage is TRBV28 and J usage is TRBJ1-2; D unresolved. CDR3 DNA: TGTGCCAGCAGTTTGCGCCCCGACGGGAGCTATGGCTACACCTTC. Its translation is CASSLRPDGSYGYTF.